This is a list of T cell receptor beta chains from one sample in a study of T cell responses to AZD1222 COVID-19 vaccine. Method: immunoSEQ multiplex PCR; TCRdb's copy keeps in-frame clones and lacks some. The sample records approximately 100,000 clones, about 90% being singletons. The sequencing used peripheral blood, collected 28 days after the second AZD1222 dose. The receptor set was obtained from an adult who received the AZD1222 COVID-19 vaccine. The CDR3 runs from the conserved cysteine through the conserved F or W. The D gene is left open where the match is weak. Clone size is given for some rows only: seen once, a few or many times, or a class if the clone is expanded.

D gene: NA; V gene: TRBV19; clone size: NA; J gene: TRBJ2-1; CDR3 protein: CASSMTEDNEQFF; CDR3 DNA: TGTGCCAGTAGTATGACAGAAGACAATGAGCAGTTCTTC
D gene: NA; V gene: TRBV2; clone size: NA; J gene: TRBJ2-5; CDR3 protein: CASGSNQYF; CDR3 DNA: TGTGCCAGCGGTAGTAACCAGTACTTC
D gene: NA; V gene: TRBV9; clone size: NA; J gene: TRBJ1-1; CDR3 protein: CASSVEVRDTEAFF; CDR3 DNA: TGTGCCAGCAGCGTAGAGGTCAGGGATACTGAAGCTTTCTTT
D gene: TRBD1; V gene: TRBV3-1/TRBV3-2; clone size: NA; J gene: TRBJ1-4; CDR3 protein: CASSHGQVNEKLFF; CDR3 DNA: TGTGCCAGCAGCCACGGACAGGTTAATGAAAAACTGTTTTTT
D gene: NA; V gene: TRBV7-8; clone size: NA; J gene: TRBJ2-7; CDR3 protein: CASSLLEGPYEQYF; CDR3 DNA: TGTGCCAGCAGCTTATTGGAGGGGCCCTACGAGCAGTACTTC
D gene: NA; V gene: TRBV29-1; clone size: NA; J gene: TRBJ1-5; CDR3 protein: CSVQEREAQPQHF; CDR3 DNA: TGCAGCGTTCAGGAGAGGGAGGCTCAGCCCCAGCATTTT
D gene: TRBD1; V gene: TRBV3-1/TRBV3-2; clone size: NA; J gene: TRBJ1-1; CDR3 protein: CASIGTGGKNTEAFF; CDR3 DNA: TGTGCCAGCATCGGGACAGGGGGGAAGAACACTGAAGCTTTCTTT
D gene: NA; V gene: TRBV7-8; clone size: NA; J gene: TRBJ1-1; CDR3 protein: CASSLRVGYTEAFF; CDR3 DNA: TGTGCCAGCAGCTTAAGGGTGGGATACACTGAAGCTTTCTTT
D gene: TRBD2; V gene: TRBV7-9; clone size: NA; J gene: TRBJ2-1; CDR3 protein: CASSPRTSGSIYEQFF; CDR3 DNA: TGTGCCAGCAGCCCACGGACTAGCGGGAGTATCTATGAGCAGTTCTTC
D gene: NA; V gene: TRBV28; clone size: NA; J gene: TRBJ2-7; CDR3 protein: CASSHRGTFSYEQYF; CDR3 DNA: TGTGCCAGCAGTCACCGTGGGACATTCTCCTACGAGCAGTACTTC
D gene: NA; V gene: TRBV18; clone size: NA; J gene: TRBJ1-6; CDR3 protein: CASSPPNGASLHF; CDR3 DNA: TGTGCCAGCTCACCACCAAACGGGGCCTCCCTCCACTTT
D gene: NA; V gene: TRBV24-1; clone size: NA; J gene: TRBJ1-2; CDR3 protein: CATSDSWAADNNYGYTF; CDR3 DNA: TGTGCCACCAGTGATTCCTGGGCGGCTGACAATAACTATGGCTACACCTTC
D gene: NA; V gene: TRBV5-6; clone size: NA; J gene: TRBJ1-2; CDR3 protein: CASSLGTGDYTF; CDR3 DNA: TGTGCCAGCAGCTTGGGTACGGGTGACTACACCTTC
D gene: TRBD2; V gene: TRBV29-1; clone size: NA; J gene: TRBJ2-7; CDR3 protein: CSVEDGTSGSYEQYF; CDR3 DNA: TGCAGCGTTGAAGATGGGACTAGCGGGAGCTACGAGCAGTACTTC
D gene: TRBD1; V gene: TRBV2; clone size: NA; J gene: TRBJ1-1; CDR3 protein: CASRRTGTAEAFF; CDR3 DNA: TGTGCCAGCAGGAGGACAGGGACCGCTGAAGCTTTCTTT
D gene: TRBD1; V gene: TRBV4-3; clone size: NA; J gene: TRBJ1-5; CDR3 protein: CASSQTGGHQPQHF; CDR3 DNA: TGCGCCAGCAGCCAGACAGGGGGCCATCAGCCCCAGCATTTT
D gene: TRBD1; V gene: TRBV10-3; clone size: once; J gene: TRBJ2-7; CDR3 protein: CAISDRDRGVTYEQYF; CDR3 DNA: TGTGCCATCAGTGACCGGGACAGGGGAGTGACCTACGAGCAGTACTTC
D gene: TRBD2; V gene: TRBV20-1; clone size: NA; J gene: TRBJ2-4; CDR3 protein: CSASWLASGPKNIQYF; CDR3 DNA: TGCAGTGCTAGTTGGCTAGCTAGCGGCCCTAAAAACATTCAGTACTTC
D gene: TRBD1; V gene: TRBV6-5; clone size: NA; J gene: TRBJ2-3; CDR3 protein: CASSLGTVHPTDTQYF; CDR3 DNA: TGTGCCAGCAGTTTAGGGACAGTCCATCCCACAGATACGCAGTATTTT
D gene: TRBD2; V gene: TRBV4-2; clone size: NA; J gene: TRBJ2-2; CDR3 protein: CASSQPTSGSDTGELFF; CDR3 DNA: TGTGCCAGCAGCCAACCGACTAGCGGGAGTGACACCGGGGAGCTGTTTTTT
D gene: TRBD2; V gene: TRBV28; clone size: NA; J gene: TRBJ2-7; CDR3 protein: CASRQEGLAVSYEQYF; CDR3 DNA: TGTGCCAGCAGGCAAGAGGGACTAGCGGTCTCCTACGAGCAGTACTTC
D gene: NA; V gene: TRBV29-1; clone size: NA; J gene: TRBJ1-3; CDR3 protein: CSVVLPSGNTIYF; CDR3 DNA: TGCAGCGTTGTCCTCCCCTCTGGAAACACCATATATTTT
D gene: NA; V gene: TRBV6-6; clone size: NA; J gene: TRBJ1-1; CDR3 protein: CASCTGTNTEAFF; CDR3 DNA: TGTGCCAGCTGCACAGGGACGAACACTGAAGCTTTCTTT
D gene: NA; V gene: TRBV27; clone size: NA; J gene: TRBJ2-1; CDR3 protein: CASSLGQYNEQFF; CDR3 DNA: TGTGCCAGCAGTTTAGGACAGTACAATGAGCAGTTCTTC
D gene: NA; V gene: TRBV7-2; clone size: NA; J gene: TRBJ2-5; CDR3 protein: CASSFGSETQYF; CDR3 DNA: TGTGCCAGCAGCTTTGGATCAGAGACCCAGTACTTC
D gene: TRBD1; V gene: TRBV5-8; clone size: NA; J gene: TRBJ2-1; CDR3 protein: CASRGRGQGPYNEQFF; CDR3 DNA: TGTGCCAGCAGGGGAAGGGGACAGGGCCCCTACAATGAGCAGTTCTTC
D gene: TRBD2; V gene: TRBV5-5; clone size: NA; J gene: TRBJ2-1; CDR3 protein: CASSKGLAVSSYNEQFF; CDR3 DNA: TGTGCCAGCAGCAAGGGACTAGCGGTGAGTTCCTACAATGAGCAGTTCTTC
D gene: NA; V gene: TRBV29-1; clone size: NA; J gene: TRBJ1-1; CDR3 protein: CSVVRTVNTEAFF; CDR3 DNA: TGCAGCGTTGTAAGGACAGTGAACACTGAAGCTTTCTTT
D gene: NA; V gene: TRBV3-1/TRBV3-2; clone size: NA; J gene: TRBJ1-5; CDR3 protein: CASSQGTGGRNQPQHF; CDR3 DNA: TGTGCCAGCAGCCAAGGAACAGGAGGTCGCAATCAGCCCCAGCATTTT
D gene: NA; V gene: TRBV29-1; clone size: NA; J gene: TRBJ2-1; CDR3 protein: CSVEQGATEQFF; CDR3 DNA: TGCAGCGTTGAACAAGGGGCGACCGAGCAGTTCTTC
D gene: TRBD2; V gene: TRBV13; clone size: NA; J gene: TRBJ2-3; CDR3 protein: CASSLSGGPYMMQYF; CDR3 DNA: TGTGCCAGCAGCTTATCGGGAGGGCCATATATGATGCAGTATTTT
D gene: TRBD1; V gene: TRBV12-5; clone size: once; J gene: TRBJ2-1; CDR3 protein: CASGADRGRRDEQFF; CDR3 DNA: TGTGCTAGTGGTGCCGACAGGGGGAGGAGAGATGAGCAGTTCTTC